The 17 T cell receptor beta chains reported below all come from one sample, sequenced in a study of blood T cell repertoires in COVID-19. Using immunoSEQ multiplex PCR, the repertoire was profiled, and TCRdb retains in-frame clones only, with some absent. The table has 250,000 to 350,000 clones, roughly 86% seen once. The sample comprised peripheral blood. The source is a woman aged 45 to 65 with acute or convalescent COVID-19.

J is TRBJ2-1 and V is TRBV5-1, with 8 bases identical to TRBD1. Germline assignment: CDR1 SGHRS and CDR2 YFSETQ. With 3 bases clipped from V and 0 bases from J, the junction kept 2 bases outside the gene matches. CDR3 length: 15 amino acids. Here the CDR3 DNA reads TGCGCCAGCAGCTCCGGACAGGGCTCCTACAATGAGCAGTTCTTC. Translated, it gives CASSSGQGSYNEQFF.

The chain uses TRBV5-1 and TRBJ2-1, with D unclear. Germline V gives CDR1 SGHRS, CDR2 YFSETQ. CDR3 length: 15 amino acids. The V end lost 4 bases, the J end lost 0 bases, and 11 bases lay between the germline ends. This CDR3 reads CASSPLHGSYNEQFF. The CDR3 nucleotides read TGCGCCAGCAGCCCCCTTCACGGCTCCTACAATGAGCAGTTCTTC.

This clone turned up a few times. The rearrangement uses TRBV7-2 and TRBJ2-7, with 10 bases aligning to TRBD1. CDR1 SGHTA and CDR2 FQGNSA come from the germline V gene. Trimming at V came to 5 bases and at J to 4 bases, leaving 8 bases not matched to a gene. This CDR3 contains 15 residues. DNA of the CDR3: TGTGCCAGCAGCAAGCCCCGGGACAGGGGATACGAGCAGTACTTC. Residues: CASSKPRDRGYEQYF.

The V call is TRBV27, the J call TRBJ2-1; possibly TRBD2 for D (6 bases). The V gene's germline CDR1 is MNHEY and CDR2 SMNVEV (reference sequence). This CDR3 region has 18 residues. Deletions cut 3 bases from V and 2 bases from J, with 20 bases between. The CDR3 sequence is CASSLGTSRRGTYNEQFF. The CDR3 DNA sequence: TGTGCCAGCAGTTTGGGGACTTCTCGGCGGGGAACCTACAATGAGCAGTTCTTC.

The V gene is TRBV19, the J gene TRBJ2-2; tentatively, D is TRBD1 (6 bases). This CDR3 has 15 amino acids. Germline values: CDR1 LNHDA, CDR2 SQIVND (reference sequence). Trimming cost V 1 base and J 5 bases, with 11 bases left between them. CDR3 region: CASSIARGGTGELFF. CDR3 sequence (DNA): TGTGCCAGTAGTATAGCCAGGGGCGGGACCGGGGAGCTGTTTTTT. Supplemented by reference TRBV19 and TRBJ2-2, the full variable domain reads DGGITQSPKYLFRKEGQNVTLSCEQNLNHDAMYWYRQDPGQGLRLIYYSQIVNDFQKGDIAEGYSVSREKKESFPLTVTSAQKNPTAFYLCASSIARGGTGELFFGEGSRLTVL.

V is TRBV9 and J is TRBJ2-1; 7 bases fit TRBD2. The germline CDR1 and CDR2 sequences are SGDLS and YYNGEE. Trimming took 4 bases from V and 3 from J; bases not matched to a gene: 10. This CDR3 has 16 amino acids. Written as DNA, the CDR3 is TGTGCCAGCAGCCCACGTCGAGCGGGATTCTACAATGAGCAGTTCTTC. Translation gives CASSPRRAGFYNEQFF.

This clone has just a few counts. V gene TRBV27 combines with J gene TRBJ1-6, with D hard to call. Germline-derived CDR1 and CDR2 are MNHEY and SMNVEV (reference sequence). V was shortened by 6 bases and J by 10 bases, with 22 bases between the two germline ends. This CDR3 comprises 16 residues. CDR3 sequence reads: CASSRTVGRVGSPLHF. Here the CDR3 DNA reads TGTGCCAGCAGCCGGACTGTCGGTAGGGTTGGGTCACCCCTCCACTTT.

The chain has TRBV2 and TRBJ1-2, with D uncertain. The CDR3 has 15 amino acids. Germline V gene sequence: CDR1 SNHLY, CDR2 FYNNEI. Trimming cost V 2 bases and J 5 bases, with 15 bases left between them. CDR3: CASSERLLREYGYTF. The DNA for the CDR3 is TGTGCCAGCAGTGAAAGGCTCCTACGGGAGTATGGCTACACCTTC.

The chain employs TRBV7-2 and TRBJ1-1; possibly TRBD1 for D (5 bases). The germline gives CDR1 SGHTA, CDR2 FQGNSA. The CDR3 is made up of 15 amino acids. V lost 7 bases and J 1 base, leaving 16 bases between the germline ends. CDR3 residues: CASTLAWGGNTEAFF. The CDR3 nucleotides are TGTGCCAGCACCCTCGCGTGGGGGGGGAACACTGAAGCTTTCTTT.

This sequence joins TRBV29-1 and TRBJ2-5; D unclear. The CDR3 contains 12 residues. CDR1 is SQVTM, CDR2 ANQGSEA, per germline. The V gene lost 4 bases and the J gene lost 4 bases, with 10 bases spanning the gap. The DNA of the CDR3 is TGCAGCGTTGTTCCTATCTCAGAGACCCAGTACTTC. Translating it yields CSVVPISETQYF.

On this clone itself: The sample holds other DNA sequences that translate to the same CDR3. The rearrangement joins TRBV19 to TRBJ1-5, with D possibly TRBD1 on 5 matching bases. Trimming pared 8 bases from V and 3 bases from J, leaving 8 bases between. The CDR3 is 12 residues long. Germline CDR1 and CDR2: LNHDA and SQIVND (reference sequence). The CDR3, as DNA: TGTGCCAGTCGACAGTCCAATCAGCCCCAGCATTTT. Protein: CASRQSNQPQHF.

A note on this clone: Germline and junction disagree at one end, which may indicate a read error. The genes are TRBV19 and TRBJ2-2, with D perhaps TRBD2 (7 bases). CDR3 size: 15 residues. Germline loops: CDR1 LNHDA, CDR2 SQIVND (reference sequence). CDR3 loop: CPSSGGGAGAGELFF. The CDR3 DNA reads as TGTCCCAGTAGTGGGGGCGGGGCGGGGGCCGGGGAGCTGTTTTTT.

The chain employs TRBV27 and TRBJ1-1; the D gene is possibly TRBD1 (6 bases). V was clipped by 9 bases and J by 7 bases, with 15 bases between them. The germline V gene has CDR1 MNHEY and CDR2 SMNVEV (reference sequence). This CDR3 has 12 amino acids. Here the CDR3 DNA reads TGTGCCAGTTACCGGGACACTAGTGAAGCTTTCTTT. Residues: CASYRDTSEAFF.

As concerns this clone: Other nucleotide sequences in the sample specify the same CDR3. This chain joins TRBV11-2 and TRBJ1-5; D not resolved. V lost 0 bases to trimming and J lost 5 bases, with 5 bases between them. The germline V gene has CDR1 SGHAT and CDR2 FQNNGV. The CDR3 consists of 13 residues. The CDR3 reads CASSLDRDQPQHF. The CDR3 DNA is TGTGCCAGCAGCTTAGATCGGGATCAGCCCCAGCATTTT.

V usage is TRBV7-9 and J usage is TRBJ2-1; 9 nucleotides agree with TRBD2. The germline V gene has CDR1 SEHNR and CDR2 FQNEAQ (reference sequence). The CDR3 loop spans 17 amino acids. Trimming cost V 5 bases and J 2 bases; bases outside gene matches: 10. CDR3 sequence (DNA): TGTGCCAGCAGCCCCCCACTCAGCGGGGGGCCCTACAATGAGCAGTTCTTC. Its protein is CASSPPLSGGPYNEQFF.

The CDR3 reads CASSGKDRDRNSPLHF. CDR3 nucleotides: TGCGCCAGCAGCGGAAAAGACCGGGACAGAAATTCACCCCTCCACTTT. The chain links TRBV5-1 to TRBJ1-6, with 7 bases identical to TRBD1. V was pared by 4 bases and J by 7 bases, with 11 bases of the junction left unmatched. CDR1 and CDR2 from the germline V gene are SGHRS and YFSETQ. The CDR3 spans 16 residues.

This sequence joins TRBV2 and TRBJ2-7; 8 positions match TRBD1. Germline assignment: CDR1 SNHLY and CDR2 FYNNEI. V shed 4 bases and J 2 bases; nucleotides not matched to a gene: 4. This CDR3 spans 14 amino acids. The CDR3: CASSGTGSTYEQYF. CDR3 nucleotides: TGTGCCAGCAGTGGGACAGGGTCAACCTACGAGCAGTACTTC. Complete variable domain (other parts from reference TRBV2 and TRBJ2-7): EPEVTQTPSHQVTQMGQEVILRCVPISNHLYFYWYRQILGQKVEFLVSFYNNEISEKSEIFDDQFSVERPDGSNFTLKIRSTKLEDSAMYFCASSGTGSTYEQYFGPGTRLTVT.